Listed here are 6 T cell receptor beta chains from one sample, sequenced in a study of technical replicates of blood from a few donors. Sequencing was performed with immunoSEQ multiplex PCR; in TCRdb, only in-frame clones are kept and a portion is missing. The sample records 85,000 to 90,000 clones, roughly 90% being singletons. Sequenced: T cells isolated from PBMCs. The receptors come from a human donor in good health.

This clone showed up just once. The chain links TRBV30 to TRBJ1-2; D is unresolved. V was shortened by 0 bases and J by 8 bases, with 13 bases between the two germline ends. Per germline, CDR1 GTSNPN and CDR2 SVGIG (reference sequence). CDR3 length equals 13 residues. CDR3 nucleotide sequence: TGTGCCTGGAGTGTCTCTGGGAGCAGAGGCTACACCTTC. This sequence encodes CAWSVSGSRGYTF.

The genes are TRBV7-9 and TRBJ1-1, with D perhaps matching TRBD1 (5 bases). V lost 0 bases, J lost 5 bases, and 13 bases lay in between. Germline CDR1 is SEHNR and CDR2 is FQNEAQ (reference sequence). CDR3 length equals 15 residues. The CDR3 sequence: CASSLAGGAGTEAFF. CDR3 in DNA: TGTGCCAGCAGCTTAGCGGGGGGAGCTGGAACTGAAGCTTTCTTT.

J is TRBJ2-7 and V is TRBV6-5; the D is unclear. The germline V and J ends were trimmed by 2 bases and 5 bases, with 10 bases remaining between them. Germline V gene data show CDR1 as MNHEY and CDR2 as SVGAGI. The CDR3 is 13 residues long. The CDR3 nucleotides read TGTGCCAGCAGTTACCTCCAGGCCGACGAGCAGTACTTC. Protein sequence: CASSYLQADEQYF.

The chain employs TRBV7-9 and TRBJ1-1; TRBD1 matches at 7 bases. The CDR3 runs 16 residues. Germline V gene data show CDR1 as SEHNR and CDR2 as FQNEAQ (reference sequence). V gave up 5 bases and J gave up 5 bases; unmatched junction bases: 14. CDR3 bases: TGTGCCAGCAGCCCCGCATCCGGGGGACAGCGAACTGAAGCTTTCTTT. This sequence encodes CASSPASGGQRTEAFF.

The J gene is TRBJ2-2, the V gene TRBV2; 7 bases line up with TRBD1. The junction had 3 bases not matched to a gene; V was cut back by 6 bases and J by 2 bases. Per germline, CDR1 SNHLY and CDR2 FYNNEI. This CDR3 has 14 residues. This CDR3 is CASRRDRNTGELFF. DNA of the CDR3: TGTGCCAGCAGACGGGACAGAAACACCGGGGAGCTGTTTTTT.

The chain carries TRBV6-4 and TRBJ2-3; a possible D gene is TRBD1 (5 bases). CDR3 length: 15 amino acids. V was shortened by 0 bases and J by 5 bases, with 12 bases between the two germline ends. CDR1 MRHNA and CDR2 SNTAGT come from the germline V gene. CDR3 coding DNA: TGTGCCAGCAGTGACTCGAAAGGGGCAGGAGATACGCAGTATTTT. This gives the protein CASSDSKGAGDTQYF.